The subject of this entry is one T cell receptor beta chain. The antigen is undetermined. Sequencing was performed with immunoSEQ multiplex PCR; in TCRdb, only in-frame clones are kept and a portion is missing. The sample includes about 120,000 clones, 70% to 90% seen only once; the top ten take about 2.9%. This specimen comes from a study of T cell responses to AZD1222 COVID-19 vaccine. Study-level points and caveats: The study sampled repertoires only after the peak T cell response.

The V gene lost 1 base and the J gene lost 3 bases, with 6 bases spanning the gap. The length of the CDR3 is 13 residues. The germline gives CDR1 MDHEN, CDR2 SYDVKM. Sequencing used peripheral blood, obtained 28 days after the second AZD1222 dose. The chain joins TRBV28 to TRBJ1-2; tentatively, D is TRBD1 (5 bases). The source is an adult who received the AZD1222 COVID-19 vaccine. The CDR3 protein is CASSLFRDYGYTF. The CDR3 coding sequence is TGTGCCAGCAGTTTATTCAGGGACTATGGCTACACCTTC.